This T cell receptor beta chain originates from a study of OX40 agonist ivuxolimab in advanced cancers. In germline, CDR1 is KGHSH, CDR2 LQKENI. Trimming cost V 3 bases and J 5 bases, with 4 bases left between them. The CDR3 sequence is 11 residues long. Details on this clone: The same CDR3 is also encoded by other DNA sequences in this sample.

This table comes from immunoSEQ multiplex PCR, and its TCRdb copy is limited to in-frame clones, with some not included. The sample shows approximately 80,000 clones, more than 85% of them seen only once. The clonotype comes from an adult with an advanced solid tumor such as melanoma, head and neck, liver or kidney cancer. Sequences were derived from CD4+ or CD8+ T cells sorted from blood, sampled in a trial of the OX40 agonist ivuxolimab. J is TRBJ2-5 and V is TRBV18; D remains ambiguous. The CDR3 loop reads CASSPGETQYF. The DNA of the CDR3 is TGTGCCAGCTCACCGGGCGAGACCCAGTACTTC.